This TCR beta chain was sequenced during a study of T-cell memory formation after mild COVID-19. General study results and limits: Contracting clones, day 15 to 85, had balanced CD4/CD8, and later expanders favored CD4+. Researchers could not confirm that second-wave clones peaking on day 37 targeted SARS-CoV-2.

Each CDR3 protein gets one entry after TCRdb re-called the 5' RACE reads with MiXCR. The table has about 180,000 distinct CDR3 sequences, around 15% seen once; the top ten hold approximately 2.2%. Only a few counts were recorded for this clonotype. Its cognate antigen is unknown. CDR3 length: 17 residues. The V gene's germline CDR1 is MGHDK and CDR2 SYGVNS. Deletions cut 6 bases from V and 0 bases from J, with 19 bases between. The sequenced sample consisted of PBMCs or a T cell subset sorted from them (not recorded which). The sequence derives from an adult woman who had mild COVID-19 (a few samples of this study predate the infection). Cell type and time point are not known. This chain links TRBV25-1 with TRBJ2-3; D possibly uses TRBD1 or TRBD2 (5 bases each). The CDR3 DNA sequence: TGTGCCAGCAGAGATGGGCTCGGGGCTTCTAGCACAGATACGCAGTATTTT. Protein product: CASRDGLGASSTDTQYF.